This T cell receptor beta chain originates from a study of glioma-infiltrating T cells after dendritic cell vaccination. Study overall: Glioblastoma patients came from Phase I and II dendritic cell vaccination trials. At biweekly intervals, patients got three intradermal dendritic cell vaccine injections.

Germline CDR1 and CDR2: MNHNY and SVGAGI (reference sequence). The CDR3 extends over 12 amino acids. V lost 2 bases to trimming and J lost 6 bases, with 7 bases between them. TCRB CDR3 was amplified from 2 ug genomic DNA or less. The primer mix had 60 V beta and 13 J beta primers. Only in-frame clones appear in the TCRdb table, and some are missing; sequencing was by immunoSEQ multiplex PCR. The sample contains around 96,000 clones, about 79% of which appear only once. This TCR was sampled from a human donor with glioblastoma. The V gene is TRBV6-6, the J gene TRBJ1-2; possibly TRBD1 for D (6 bases). This specimen was blood, taken before dendritic cell vaccination. CDR3 nucleotides: TGTGCCAGCAGTTACGGGGGCAATGGCTACACCTTC. Protein sequence: CASSYGGNGYTF.